Reported below is one T cell receptor (beta chain). These data originate in a study of control samples from healthy donors and cancer patients. The germline gives CDR1 SGHTA, CDR2 FQGTGA. The V end lost 5 bases, the J end lost 6 bases, and 16 bases lay between the germline ends. The CDR3 runs 14 residues. Clones were read by immunoSEQ multiplex PCR, and TCRdb kept only the in-frame ones, dropping some. The sample has around 150,000 clones; around 90% are singletons. The receptor's source is a man younger than 45 in good health. Sequenced: blood. This chain connects TRBV7-3 to TRBJ1-1, with D possibly matching TRBD1 (5 bases). CDR3 bases: TGTGCCAGCAGCGAACAGGTTTTAGCGCCTGAAGCTTTCTTT. This gives the protein CASSEQVLAPEAFF. The full variable domain, completed using reference TRBV7-3 and TRBJ1-1, is GAGVSQTPSNKVTEKGKYVELRCDPISGHTALYWYRQSLGQGPEFLIYFQGTGAADDSGLPNDRFFAVRPEGSVSTLKIQRTERGDSAVYLCASSEQVLAPEAFFGQGTRLTVV.